This TCR beta chain was captured in a study of blood T cells in healthy people across ages. Study background: Per every two T cells, about one barcoded beta molecule was captured by template switching. The study's findings and limits: Strong correlation was found linking TCR beta diversity to naive T cell percentage. Estimated diversity across one million T cells was deemed an underestimate.

Primed by a sample-barcoded 5' primer and a J-beta primer mix, a second PCR proceeded for about 6 to 11 cycles. TCRdb reprocessed the 5' RACE reads with MiXCR, giving one entry per CDR3 protein. Among some 700,000 distinct CDR3 sequences listed, about 20% were seen once. The authors drew about 10 milliliters of peripheral blood from each donor. This clonotype came up a few times. Its antigen is as yet unknown. V shed 1 base and J shed 6 bases, with 5 bases lying between them. The germline V gene encodes CDR1 LGHDT and CDR2 YNNKEL (reference sequence). The CDR3 covers 12 residues. The receptor was isolated from a man aged 65-85 years in good health. The sequencing input was blood. The rearrangement links TRBV3-1 to TRBJ2-3; D call uncertain. This chain's CDR3 is CASSQGDDTQYF. As DNA, the CDR3 is TGTGCCAGCAGCCAAGGGGATGATACGCAGTATTTT.